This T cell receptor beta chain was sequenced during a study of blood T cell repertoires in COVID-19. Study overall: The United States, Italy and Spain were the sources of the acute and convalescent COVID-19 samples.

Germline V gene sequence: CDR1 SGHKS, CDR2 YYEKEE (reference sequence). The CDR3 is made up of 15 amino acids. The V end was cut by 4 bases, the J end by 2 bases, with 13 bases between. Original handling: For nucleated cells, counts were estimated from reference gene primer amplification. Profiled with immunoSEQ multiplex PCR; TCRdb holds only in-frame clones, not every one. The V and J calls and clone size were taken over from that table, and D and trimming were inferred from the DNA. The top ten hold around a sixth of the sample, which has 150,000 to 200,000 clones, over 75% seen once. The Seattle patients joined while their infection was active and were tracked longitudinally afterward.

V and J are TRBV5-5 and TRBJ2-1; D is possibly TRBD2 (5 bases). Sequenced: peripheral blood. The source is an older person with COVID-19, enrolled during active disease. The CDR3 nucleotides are TGTGCCAGCAGCATCGGACTTCAGGCCTACAATGAGCAGTTCTTC. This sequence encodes CASSIGLQAYNEQFF.